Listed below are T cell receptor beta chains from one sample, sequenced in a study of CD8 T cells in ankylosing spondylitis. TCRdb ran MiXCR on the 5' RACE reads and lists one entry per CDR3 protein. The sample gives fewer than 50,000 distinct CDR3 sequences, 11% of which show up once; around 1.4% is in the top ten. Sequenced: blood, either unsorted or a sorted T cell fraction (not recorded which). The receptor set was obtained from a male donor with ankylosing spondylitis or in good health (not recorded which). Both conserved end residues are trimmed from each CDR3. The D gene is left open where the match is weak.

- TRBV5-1 ASSLGSDPRRNTIY
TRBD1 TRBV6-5 ASSYSGRGTGGLETQY
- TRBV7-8 ASSFLRGSDTQY
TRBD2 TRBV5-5 ASSLVLAGAKY
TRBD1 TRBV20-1 SAPQQSHTGGYSNQPQH
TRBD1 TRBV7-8 ASSTRQGPVGELF
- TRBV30 AWGRETQY
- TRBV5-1 ASSLGLNTEAF
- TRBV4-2 ASSQAPSRAGPNTKAF
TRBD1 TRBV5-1 ASSVPGQGAGDTQY
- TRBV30 AWSPGDQPQH
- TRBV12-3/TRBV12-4 ASSRGDTSLYGYT
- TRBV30 AWSVRRVTEAF
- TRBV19 ASGLGKLDNEQF
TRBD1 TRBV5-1 ASSSGTEETQY
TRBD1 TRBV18 ASSPKGGTGNTGELF
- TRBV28 ASKAGNQPQH
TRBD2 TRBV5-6 ASSPTTSGYTDTQY
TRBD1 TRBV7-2 ASSSDRGRLYGYT
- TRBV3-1 ASYQGPGSVYEQY
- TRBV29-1 SVVTRSSYEQY
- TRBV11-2 ASSMVADTQY
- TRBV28 ASSLNKNTEAF
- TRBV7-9 ASSTPDSEAGNTIY
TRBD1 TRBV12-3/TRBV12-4 ASSPGTGDSPLH
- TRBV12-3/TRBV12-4 ASSLGSKEPQH
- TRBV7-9 ASSLVESTGELF
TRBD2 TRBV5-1 ASRETSGGYNEQF
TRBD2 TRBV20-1 SARRGVLGELF
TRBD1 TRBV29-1 TARRQGRETEAF
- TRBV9 ASSVANTIY
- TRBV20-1 SARIGQEQF
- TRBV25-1 ASSEYNRGVGETQY
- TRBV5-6 ASSWRLGGSSYNEQF
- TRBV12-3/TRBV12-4 ASSLNGGTNEKLF
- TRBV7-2 ASSFGPGSGETQY
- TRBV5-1 ASSPPRGGLTDTQY
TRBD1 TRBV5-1 ASSLGGTGTGYTEAF
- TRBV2 ASTQERRYTEAF
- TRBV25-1 ASSDWDGGRNQPQH
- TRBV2 ASSDRFNQPQH
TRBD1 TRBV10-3 AISELGQGEQF
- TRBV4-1 ASSPPVRDTSGNTVY
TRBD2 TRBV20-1 SARDRGGLGNEQF
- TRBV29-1 SVVGGVFGSEQY
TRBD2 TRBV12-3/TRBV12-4 ASSTSGAYNEQF
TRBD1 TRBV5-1 ASSTQGAGTDTQY
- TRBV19 ASSVGRETDTQY